The 10 T cell receptor beta chains in this list originate from one sample, sequenced in a study of naive and memory T cell subsets. The beta constant-region primer was an equimolar mix of two oligonucleotides covering TRBC1 and TRBC2. TCRdb reprocessed the UMI-ligation and nested PCR reads via MiXCR and lists one record per CDR3 protein. This table has tens of thousands of distinct CDR3 sequences, under 15% appearing once. The specimen was central memory CD4+ T cells from blood. The receptors originated from a human donor in good health.

The chain joins TRBV6-1 to TRBJ2-1, with 8 bases identical to TRBD2. This CDR3 spans 16 amino acids. J gave up 2 bases and V 7 bases, and 10 bases lay outside the gene matches. Germline values: CDR1 MNHNS, CDR2 SASEGT. This CDR3 reads CASTGGGAGPYNEQFF. The CDR3 DNA follows: TGTGCCAGCACCGGGGGGGGTGCGGGCCCCTACAATGAGCAGTTCTTC.

The rearrangement joins TRBV20-1 to TRBJ2-7, with a tentative D call TRBD1 (5 bases). This CDR3 has 11 amino acids. CDR1 and CDR2 (germline): DFQATT, SNEGSKA (reference sequence). Trimming removed 5 bases at V and 9 bases at J, with 14 bases between. CDR3 coding DNA: TGCAGTGCTGGGAACCAGGGTGTGCAGTACTTC. Translated, it gives CSAGNQGVQYF.

This clonotype was detected ten times or more. The chain couples TRBV12-3 or TRBV12-4 to TRBJ2-1; 10 nucleotides align to TRBD2. CDR3 length: 15 residues. V dropped 5 bases and J dropped 3; count of bases not matched to a gene: 4. This chain's CDR3 is CASSPLAGGYNEQFF. CDR3 coding DNA: TGTGCCAGCAGTCCCTTAGCGGGGGGCTACAATGAGCAGTTCTTC.

This clonotype was counted at least ten times. The chain has TRBV18 and TRBJ2-4, with D possibly being TRBD1 (6 bases). V was shortened by 6 bases and J by 6 bases, with 15 bases between the two germline ends. CDR3 length: 14 residues. CDR1 and CDR2 (germline): KGHSH, LQKENI. The CDR3 reads CASSPGTTLNIQYF. The CDR3 nucleotides are TGTGCCAGCTCCCCCGGGACAACCCTAAACATTCAGTACTTC.

The table lists this clonotype with a few counts. The V and J genes are TRBV7-2 and TRBJ2-2; TRBD1 matches 7 bases. V shed 6 bases, J shed 0 bases, and the junction held 1 base outside the gene matches. CDR3 length: 14 residues. CDR1 is SGHTA and CDR2 is FQGNSA in the germline V gene. CDR3 sequence (DNA): TGTGCCAGCAGGGGACAGACGAACACCGGGGAGCTGTTTTTT. Translation gives CASRGQTNTGELFF.

This clonotype was seen a few times. V is TRBV6-1 and J is TRBJ1-2; weak D call: TRBD1 (5 bases). Per the germline V gene, CDR1 is MNHNS and CDR2 is SASEGT. The V gene lost 6 bases and the J gene lost 0 bases, with 17 bases spanning the gap. This CDR3 has 16 amino acids. The CDR3 bases are TGTGCCAGCAGCGACGGCCGGGGACTTTCTAACTATGGCTACACCTTC. This codes for CASSDGRGLSNYGYTF.

The chain recombines TRBV7-2 with TRBJ2-7; 11 bases agree with TRBD2. Germline CDR1 SGHTA, CDR2 FQGNSA. The CDR3 extends over 16 amino acids. V gave up 3 bases and J gave up 5 bases; unmatched junction bases: 9. Written as DNA, the CDR3 is TGTGCCAGCAGCTTTGCCCTCACTAGCGGGAGCCACGAGCAGTACTTC. Residues: CASSFALTSGSHEQYF.

The V gene is TRBV25-1, the J gene TRBJ2-7; D possibly uses TRBD1 or TRBD2 (5 bases each). The germline V and J ends were trimmed by 5 bases and 4 bases, with 18 bases remaining between them. Germline loops: CDR1 MGHDK, CDR2 SYGVNS. CDR3 length: 15 amino acids. The CDR3 loop is CASSPTGLFNYEQYF. The CDR3 nucleotides read TGTGCCAGCAGTCCAACGGGGCTGTTTAATTACGAGCAGTACTTC.

This clonotype was seen a few times. The chain is built from TRBV7-9 and TRBJ2-7, with D unclear. CDR3 length equals 11 residues. CDR1 and CDR2 from the germline V gene are SEHNR and FQNEAQ (reference sequence). The V end lost 5 bases, the J end lost 7 bases, and 9 bases lay between the germline ends. CDR3 nucleotides: TGTGCCAGCAGCCCTGCCTGGGAGCAGTACTTC. Residues: CASSPAWEQYF.

The chain combines TRBV12-3 or TRBV12-4 with TRBJ1-2, with 7 bases lining up with TRBD1. The V and J ends lost 5 bases and 7 bases, in that order; junction bases with no gene match: 16. The CDR3 extends over 16 amino acids. The DNA for the CDR3 is TGTGCCAGCAGTGGTGGGGAATTACAGGGGCCGCTTGGCTACACCTTC. Translated: CASSGGELQGPLGYTF.